This T cell receptor beta chain is from a study of cytotoxic CD8 clonotypes in ibrutinib-treated CLL. At the level of the study: When averaged across all of the samples, the counts came to a few hundred thousand productive templates and about 89,000 productive rearrangements. Study outcomes and limitations: Samples from sustained-remission and progressing patients were taken at different times.

Depths of 1 in 200,000 to 1 in 1 million T cells were the sequencing target. TCRdb keeps only in-frame clones here, not all; method: immunoSEQ multiplex PCR. This table has some 200,000 clones, 70% to 75% appearing once. Of note for this clone: Its target is not known.

The V gene's germline CDR1 is LNHDA and CDR2 SQIVND (reference sequence). The length of the CDR3 is 18 residues. V was clipped by 4 bases and J by 2 bases, with 18 bases between them. The V gene is TRBV19, the J gene TRBJ2-6; D perhaps matches TRBD2 (5 bases). The specimen was PBMCs, collected after 12 months of ibrutinib treatment. This TCR derives from a human donor with chronic lymphocytic leukemia. The CDR3 nucleotides are TGTGCCAGTAGTAGTTTAGAGGGAAAGTTGGCTGGGGCCAACGTCCTGACTTTC. Amino acids: CASSSLEGKLAGANVLTF. Full variable domain (missing parts from reference TRBV19 and TRBJ2-6): DGGITQSPKYLFRKEGQNVTLSCEQNLNHDAMYWYRQDPGQGLRLIYYSQIVNDFQKGDIAEGYSVSREKKESFPLTVTSAQKNPTAFYLCASSSLEGKLAGANVLTFGAGSRLTVL.